Listed below are T cell receptor beta chains from one sample, sequenced in a study of blood T cell repertoires in COVID-19. TCRdb's copy holds only in-frame clones and misses some; the assay was immunoSEQ multiplex PCR. In the table there are roughly 190,000 clones, approximately 85% of which are singletons. Sequences were obtained from peripheral blood. All receptors come from an older woman with active or convalescent COVID-19. Each CDR3 is given with its conserved first and last residue. The D gene is left open where the match is weak. Expanded clones get a size class; other rows say once, few or many, or leave the size out.

size	V	D	J	CDR3	DNA
few	TRBV3-1/TRBV3-2	TRBD1	TRBJ1-2	CASSQEAGTGGGYGYTF	TGTGCCAGCAGCCAAGAGGCCGGGACAGGGGGCGGGTATGGCTACACCTTC
NA	TRBV15	NA	TRBJ2-2	CATKRTVPPGELFF	TGTGCCACCAAGAGGACAGTCCCCCCCGGGGAGCTGTTTTTT
NA	TRBV24-1	TRBD2	TRBJ2-5	CATISTSGRSFQETQYF	TGTGCCACCATTTCGACTAGCGGGAGATCGTTCCAAGAGACCCAGTACTTC
NA	TRBV6-7	TRBD2	TRBJ2-7	CASSAVKDGRTSGSLEQYF	TGTGCCAGCAGTGCCGTGAAAGACGGAAGGACTAGCGGGAGTCTCGAGCAGTACTTC
NA	TRBV11-2	TRBD2	TRBJ2-1	CASSSKTSGLNNEQFF	TGTGCCAGCAGCTCCAAAACTAGCGGGCTAAACAATGAGCAGTTCTTC
NA	TRBV12-5	TRBD1	TRBJ1-5	CASGLVGQGAGVGSNQPQHF	TGTGCTAGTGGTTTGGTAGGCCAGGGGGCCGGGGTAGGAAGCAATCAGCCCCAGCATTTT
NA	TRBV19	NA	TRBJ2-1	CASSESLSGSLAYNEQFF	TGTGCCAGTAGTGAGTCGCTGTCCGGGAGTCTGGCCTACAATGAGCAGTTCTTC
NA	TRBV15	NA	TRBJ2-3	CATSRDNVVRGPTDTQYF	TGTGCCACCAGCAGAGATAACGTGGTTCGGGGTCCCACAGATACGCAGTATTTT
once	TRBV27	NA	TRBJ1-5	CASSLRGQSNQPQHF	TGTGCCAGCAGCTTAAGAGGACAGAGCAATCAGCCCCAGCATTTT
few	TRBV19	NA	TRBJ2-2	CASKGAGPTGELFF	TGTGCCAGTAAAGGTGCTGGGCCCACCGGGGAGCTGTTTTTT
NA	TRBV7-3	NA	TRBJ2-1	CASSLRLENEQFF	TGTGCCAGCAGCTTAAGACTAGAGAATGAGCAGTTCTTC
NA	TRBV2	NA	TRBJ2-7	CASRAGRSSYEQYF	TGTGCCAGCAGGGCAGGGAGGAGCTCCTACGAGCAGTACTTC
NA	TRBV10-1	TRBD1	TRBJ2-7	CASSESRGTAYEQYF	TGCGCCAGCAGTGAGTCCAGGGGGACAGCCTACGAGCAGTACTTC
NA	TRBV4-1	TRBD1	TRBJ2-7	CASSQDERTGANYEQYF	TGCGCCAGCAGCCAAGACGAGCGGACAGGCGCCAACTACGAGCAGTACTTC
NA	TRBV5-1	TRBD2	TRBJ2-7	CASSLRPAAGTISYEQYF	TGCGCCAGCAGCCTGAGACCCGCGGCCGGGACTATTTCGTACGAGCAGTACTTC
NA	TRBV27	NA	TRBJ1-6	CASSLLYGTGVNSPLHF	TGTGCCAGCAGTTTACTTTATGGTACGGGGGTTAATTCACCCCTCCACTTT
NA	TRBV5-6	NA	TRBJ1-1	CASSPAGDPTEAFF	TGTGCCAGCAGCCCGGCAGGGGACCCCACTGAAGCTTTCTTT
NA	TRBV19	NA	TRBJ2-2	CASTPSRVRSTGELFF	TGTGCCAGTACCCCTTCACGGGTCCGGAGCACCGGGGAGCTGTTTTTT
NA	TRBV27	TRBD2	TRBJ2-7	CASSPSRTSGVYSYEQYF	TGTGCCAGCAGTCCCTCTCGGACTAGCGGGGTCTACTCCTACGAGCAGTACTTC
NA	TRBV27	NA	TRBJ1-4	CASSSGVEKLFF	TGTGCCAGCAGTTCCGGGGTTGAAAAACTGTTTTTT
NA	TRBV6-5	NA	TRBJ2-2	CASRSGNTGELFF	TGTGCCAGCAGGTCGGGGAACACCGGGGAGCTGTTTTTT
NA	TRBV19	TRBD2	TRBJ2-1	CASSLRGLAGEEQFF	TGTGCCAGTAGCCTCCGGGGACTAGCGGGAGAGGAGCAGTTCTTC
NA	TRBV28	NA	TRBJ1-2	CASIKDGPLSRYGYTF	TGTGCCAGCATAAAGGATGGGCCCCTTAGTCGGTATGGCTACACCTTC
NA	TRBV7-9	NA	TRBJ2-2	CASSTAEGANTGELFF	TGTGCCAGCAGTACAGCCGAGGGTGCGAACACCGGGGAGCTGTTTTTT
NA	TRBV14	NA	TRBJ1-1	CASSHQAGGIEAFF	TGTGCCAGCAGCCATCAGGCGGGGGGAATTGAAGCTTTCTTT
NA	TRBV29-1	TRBD1	TRBJ1-1	CSVDGPGGPNTEAFF	TGCAGCGTTGACGGTCCAGGGGGTCCGAACACTGAAGCTTTCTTT
NA	TRBV6-6	TRBD2	TRBJ2-3	CASTPREGRFNTQYF	TGTGCCAGCACGCCAAGGGAGGGACGGTTCAATACGCAGTATTTT
NA	TRBV3-1/TRBV3-2	NA	TRBJ1-2	CASSQEAVYGYTF	TGTGCCAGCAGCCAAGAGGCAGTTTATGGCTACACCTTC
NA	TRBV9	NA	TRBJ2-5	CASSLGTQYQETQYF	TGTGCCAGCAGCCTCGGGACACAGTACCAAGAGACCCAGTACTTC
NA	TRBV25-1	NA	TRBJ1-1	CASRRGYTEAFF	TGTGCCAGCAGGAGGGGGTACACTGAAGCTTTCTTT
NA	TRBV6-5	NA	TRBJ2-3	CASSYWRSSSTDTQYF	TGTGCCAGCAGTTACTGGCGGAGCTCTAGCACAGATACGCAGTATTTT